This entry describes one T cell receptor (beta chain). The antigen this receptor binds is unknown. No quality values exist for individual bases; no much larger clone is one base distant. The germline V gene gives CDR1 as MDHEN and CDR2 as SYDVKM. From cysteine to phenylalanine, the CDR3 is 13 amino acids long. The kept DNA is CDR3 alone, 39 bases in frame from the first base. Cut back by 6 bases and 6 bases, the V and J ends lie 11 bases apart. This record comes from a study of blood T cells in healthy people across ages (dated by TCRdb to 2014 to 2015). For the wider study: Template switching captured roughly one uniquely barcoded TCR beta cDNA molecule per two T cells in model experiments. To avoid experimental bias, donors of different ages were spread randomly across the sequencing lanes. Using the same blood draw, the study looked at two additional independent replicas of 1 million unique cDNA reads for two donors, one aged 18 to 29 and the other aged 80 or older. Using deep sequencing normalized with unique cDNA molecular identifiers, the study measured how TCR beta repertoire diversity changes with age. Four age groups were formed from the donors: young (average approximately 16 years), middle-aged (around 40), aged (62) and long-lived (about 80). Broad study findings and their caveats: Estimates of total diversity based on one million sequenced T cells were considered lower bounds and underestimates. Because the CMV infection status of the donors was unknown, age-related changes in expanded clonotypes may potentially have been confounded. Compared with the aged group, the long-lived group had more naive CD4+ T cells, fewer expanded clones and increased TCR diversity, a pattern suggesting age selection. The percentage of naive T cells measured by flow cytometry correlated strongly with observed TCR beta diversity. Bulk unsorted PBMC profiling prevented conclusive comparison of naive and antigen-experienced compartments. As age increased, observed TCR beta diversity per million T cells dropped in a roughly linear way, and a significant reduction was already evident by age 40.

The roughly 42 donors, aged 6 to 90 years, were systemically healthy Caucasian individuals from Russia. Roughly 9 milliliters of peripheral blood were drawn from each donor into EDTA-treated Vacutainer tubes. Ficoll-Paque density-gradient centrifugation was used to isolate PBMCs, with at least 6.5 million per sample. Trizol reagent was used to extract total RNA from PBMCs, with at least 6 micrograms per sample. The percentages of naive CD45RAhigh/CD27high T cells were determined by flow cytometry on a PBMC aliquot from every donor. Libraries came from 5' RACE. Sequencing was performed on an Illumina HiSeq 2500. The second PCR ran for roughly 7 to 11 cycles and used a J-beta primer mix along with a sample-barcoded 5' primer. Each TCR beta cDNA molecule received a unique molecular identifier from a template-switch 5' adaptor carrying 12 random nucleotides. Each sample yielded at least 3 million CDR3-containing paired-end reads. All of the RNA was converted into first-strand cDNA using the Mint cDNA synthesis kit, with a TRBC-specific oligonucleotide serving as the primer. Following uracil-DNA glycosylase treatment, all cDNA underwent a first 18-cycle PCR with the universal primers M1SS and BC2_uni_R. Per the authors' processing: For normalization, 1 million high-quality reads, each with a distinct molecular identifier, were randomly selected from each sample. Instead of being binned into consensus sequences, reads that shared molecular identifiers were thrown out. MiTCR, set to a Q25 quality threshold and the strictest error-elimination algorithm, was used for CDR3 identification, clonotype clustering and error correction. A nonparametric unseen species model with Euler transformation was used to estimate a lower bound on total TCR beta diversity. TCRdb itself trimmed the public reads at Q25 with fastp, ran MiXCR and retained productive beta chains. Rows with one shared CDR3 protein collapse into an entry with the most common genes and DNA. TCRdb's processing, not the authors', yielded these V and J calls. The sample table shows fewer than 800,000 distinct CDR3 sequences, and about 30% are seen once. 15% of the sample is held by the ten biggest clonotypes.

This receptor was identified in a woman aged 80 or over in good health. Donor details come from another sample of the same person, matched by shared clones. The rearrangement combines TRBV28 with TRBJ1-4; TRBD1 is perhaps the D gene, given 5 matching bases. Sequencing used blood. CDR3 protein: CASSGTNYEKLFF. The nucleotide sequence reads TGTGCCAGCAGCGGGACCAACTATGAAAAACTGTTTTTT.